The sequence of this T cell receptor (beta chain) was determined in a study of glioma-infiltrating T cells after dendritic cell vaccination. Study results and caveats: Higher pretreatment TIL content predicted longer progression-free time and survival.

The germline V gene has CDR1 SGHRS and CDR2 YFSETQ. There are 15 residues in the CDR3. V dropped 3 bases and J dropped 3 bases, with 16 bases sitting between them. Time point here: after dendritic cell vaccination, including at tumor progression/relapse. Repertoires were generated with immunoSEQ multiplex PCR, while TCRdb's copy carries only in-frame clones and drops some. The data contain roughly 85,000 clones, 85% of them seen just once; the ten biggest clones take up more than 8%. With regard to this clone: What it recognizes is unknown.

Specimen: blood, collected after dendritic cell vaccination. The chain employs TRBV5-1 and TRBJ2-7, with D perhaps matching TRBD2 (6 bases). The sequence was collected from a human donor with glioblastoma. This CDR3 is CASSSHWDSIYEQYF. CDR3 DNA sequence: TGCGCCAGCAGCTCACACTGGGACTCCATCTACGAGCAGTACTTC.